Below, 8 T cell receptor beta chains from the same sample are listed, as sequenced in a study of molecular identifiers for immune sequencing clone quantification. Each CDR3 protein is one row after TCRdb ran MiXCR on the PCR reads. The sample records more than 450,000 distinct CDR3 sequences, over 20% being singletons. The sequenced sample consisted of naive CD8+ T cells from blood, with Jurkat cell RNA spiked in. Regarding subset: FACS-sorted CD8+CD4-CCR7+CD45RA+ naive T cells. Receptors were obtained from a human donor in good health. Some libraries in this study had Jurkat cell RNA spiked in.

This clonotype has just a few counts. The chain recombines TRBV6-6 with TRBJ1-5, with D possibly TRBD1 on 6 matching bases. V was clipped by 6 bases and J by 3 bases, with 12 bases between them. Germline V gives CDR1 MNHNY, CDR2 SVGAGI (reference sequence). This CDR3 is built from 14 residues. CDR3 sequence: CASRRDIHNQPQHF. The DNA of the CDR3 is TGTGCCAGCAGGAGGGACATTCACAATCAGCCCCAGCATTTT.

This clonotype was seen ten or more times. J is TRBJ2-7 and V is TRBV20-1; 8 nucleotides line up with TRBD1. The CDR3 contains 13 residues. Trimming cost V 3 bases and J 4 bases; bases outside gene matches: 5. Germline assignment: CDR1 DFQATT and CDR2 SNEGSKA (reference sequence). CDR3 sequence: CSARRQGSYEQYF. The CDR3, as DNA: TGCAGTGCTAGGAGACAGGGGAGTTACGAGCAGTACTTC.

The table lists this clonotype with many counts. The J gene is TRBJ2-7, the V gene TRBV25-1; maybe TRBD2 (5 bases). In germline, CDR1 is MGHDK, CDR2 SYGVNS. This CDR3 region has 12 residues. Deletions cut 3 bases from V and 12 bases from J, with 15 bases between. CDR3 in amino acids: CASSESDTDSYF. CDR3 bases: TGTGCCAGCAGTGAGTCTGACACGGACTCGTACTTC.

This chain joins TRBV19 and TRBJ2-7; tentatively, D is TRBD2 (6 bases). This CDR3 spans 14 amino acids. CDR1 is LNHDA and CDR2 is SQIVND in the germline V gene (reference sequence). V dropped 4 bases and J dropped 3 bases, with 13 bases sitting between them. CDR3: CASSTGPGDYEQYF. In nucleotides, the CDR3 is TGTGCCAGTAGTACAGGGCCGGGGGACTACGAGCAGTACTTC.

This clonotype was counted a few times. CDR3 nucleotide sequence: TGTGCCAGCAGCTTAGAGCAGGGTTCACCCCTCCACTTT. Its translation is CASSLEQGSPLHF. The chain uses TRBV11-2 and TRBJ1-6; tentatively, D is TRBD1 (5 bases). The CDR3 spans 13 residues. Germline V gives CDR1 SGHAT, CDR2 FQNNGV. V dropped 0 bases and J dropped 9 bases, with 6 bases sitting between them.

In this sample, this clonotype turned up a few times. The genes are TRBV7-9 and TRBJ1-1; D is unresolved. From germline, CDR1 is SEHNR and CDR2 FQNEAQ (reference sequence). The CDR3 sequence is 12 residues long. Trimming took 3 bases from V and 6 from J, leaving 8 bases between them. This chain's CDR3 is CASSLYAAEAFF. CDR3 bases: TGTGCCAGCAGCTTGTATGCGGCTGAAGCTTTCTTT.

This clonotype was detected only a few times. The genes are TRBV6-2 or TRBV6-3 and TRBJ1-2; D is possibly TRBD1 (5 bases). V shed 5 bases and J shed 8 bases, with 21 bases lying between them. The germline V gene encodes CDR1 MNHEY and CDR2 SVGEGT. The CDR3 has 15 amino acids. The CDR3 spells CASSRMRQSYEGYTF. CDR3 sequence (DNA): TGTGCCAGCAGTCGAATGCGACAGTCCTATGAGGGCTACACCTTC.

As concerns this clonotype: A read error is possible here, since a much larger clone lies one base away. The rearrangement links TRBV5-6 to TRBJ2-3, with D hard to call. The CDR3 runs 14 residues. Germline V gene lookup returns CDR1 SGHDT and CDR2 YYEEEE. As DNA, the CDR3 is TGTGCCAGCCGCTTCGGCGGATCACTAGATACGCAGTATTTT. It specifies CASRFGGSLDTQYF. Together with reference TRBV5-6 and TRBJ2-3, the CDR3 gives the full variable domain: DAGVTQSPTHLIKTRGQQVTLRCSPKSGHDTVSWYQQALGQGPQFIFQYYEEEERQRGNFPDRFSGHQFPNYSSELNVNALLLGDSALYLCASRFGGSLDTQYFGPGTRLTVL.